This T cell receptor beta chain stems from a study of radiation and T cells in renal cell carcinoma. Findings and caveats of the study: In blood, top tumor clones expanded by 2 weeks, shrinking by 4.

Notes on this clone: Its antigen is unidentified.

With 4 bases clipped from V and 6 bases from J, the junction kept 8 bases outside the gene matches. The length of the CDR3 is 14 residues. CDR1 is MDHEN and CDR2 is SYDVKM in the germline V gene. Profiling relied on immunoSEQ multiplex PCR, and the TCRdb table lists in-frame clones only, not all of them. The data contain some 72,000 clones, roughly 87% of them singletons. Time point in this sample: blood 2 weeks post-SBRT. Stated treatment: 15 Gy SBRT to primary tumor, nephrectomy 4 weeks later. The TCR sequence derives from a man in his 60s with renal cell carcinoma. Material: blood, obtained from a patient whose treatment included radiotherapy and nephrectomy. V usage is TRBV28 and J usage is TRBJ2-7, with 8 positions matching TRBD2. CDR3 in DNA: TGTGCCAGCAGTTCCCCGAGCGGGAGCGGCGAGCAGTACTTC. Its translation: CASSSPSGSGEQYF.